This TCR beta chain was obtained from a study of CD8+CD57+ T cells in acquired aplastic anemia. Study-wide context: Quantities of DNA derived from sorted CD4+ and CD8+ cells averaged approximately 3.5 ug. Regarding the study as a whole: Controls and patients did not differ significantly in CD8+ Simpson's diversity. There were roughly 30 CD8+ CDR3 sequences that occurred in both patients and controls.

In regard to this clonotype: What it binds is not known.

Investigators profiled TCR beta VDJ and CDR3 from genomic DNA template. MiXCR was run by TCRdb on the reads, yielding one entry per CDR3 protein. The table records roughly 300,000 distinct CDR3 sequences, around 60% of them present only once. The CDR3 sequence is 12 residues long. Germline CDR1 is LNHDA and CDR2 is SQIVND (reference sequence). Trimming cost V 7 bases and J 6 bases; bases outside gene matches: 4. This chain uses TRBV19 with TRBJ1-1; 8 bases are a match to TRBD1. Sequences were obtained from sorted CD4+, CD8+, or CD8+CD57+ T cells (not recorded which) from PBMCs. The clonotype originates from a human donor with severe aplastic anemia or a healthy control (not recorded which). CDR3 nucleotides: TGTGCCAGTATCCAGGGGGCCGCTGAAGCTTTCTTT. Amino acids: CASIQGAAEAFF.